Presented here are 7 T cell receptor gamma chains from one specimen sequenced in a study of gamma-delta chains in newborns, infants, children (dated by TCRdb to about 2019). Sequenced on an Illumina MiSeq. TCRdb called clones from the public reads with CATT, and repeated DNA sequences were later combined into one row. Recorded for this sample are about 860 gamma-chain clones; roughly 68% of them occurred a single time. Roughly 27% of the sample goes to the ten largest clones. The sequencing input was blood. Receptor source: a child who was a newborn, infant or young child, either healthy, febrile or measles-vaccinated (not recorded which).

V gene TRGV3 combines with J gene TRGJ1 or TRGJ2. Germline matching of the DNA provided the J gene here, since TCRdb leaves it blank. The V segment lost 0 bases and the J segment 5 bases; nucleotides outside the gene matches: 10. The CDR3 consists of 15 residues. The V gene's germline CDR1 is VTNTFY and CDR2 YDVSTARD (reference sequence). CDR3 loop: CATWDREGGDYKKLF. CDR3 nucleotides: TGTGCCACCTGGGACAGGGAAGGGGGTGATTATAAGAAACTCTTT.

The gene calls are TRGV9 and TRGJP1. The J gene was missing in TCRdb and was found by matching the end of the DNA to germline. V lost 0 bases, J lost 7 bases, and 8 bases stayed unmatched. The germline gives CDR1 GITISATS, CDR2 ISYDGTV (reference sequence). This CDR3 comprises 15 residues. Here the CDR3 DNA reads TGTGCCTTGTGGGAGGTGAGGGGCAATGGTTGGTTCAAGATATTT. Its protein is CALWEVRGNGWFKIF.

J gene TRGJ1 or TRGJ2 was identified, but the V gene was not called. This CDR3 is 12 amino acids long. The CDR3 loop is CAFATNYYKKLF. CDR3 in DNA: TGTGCTTTTGCGACGAATTATTATAAGAAACTCTTT.

The V gene was left uncalled, and the J gene is TRGJ1 or TRGJ2. The CDR3 covers 14 residues. The chain's CDR3 is CATWDRPRVYKKLF. CDR3 coding DNA: TGTGCCACCTGGGATAGGCCAAGAGTTTATAAGAAACTCTTT.

V usage is TRGV2 and J usage is TRGJ1 or TRGJ2. Because TCRdb records no J gene, it was assigned here through a match of the DNA to germline. This CDR3 contains 12 residues. CDR1 and CDR2 from the germline V gene are EGSNGY and YDSYNSKV. V was clipped by 4 bases and J by 5 bases; unmatched bases: 5. CDR3 in amino acids: CATWEGDYKKLF. The CDR3 nucleotides read TGTGCCACCTGGGAAGGGGATTATAAGAAACTCTTT.

Comment on this clone: A junction boundary mismatches the germline segment, possibly from a read error. Other nucleotide sequences from this sample produce the same CDR3. V gene TRGV9 combines with J gene TRGJP. TCRdb gives no J gene; it was assigned here by matching the DNA to germline. Germline V CDR1 and CDR2: GITISATS, ISYDGTV (reference sequence). The CDR3 is 16 amino acids. CDR3 in amino acids: CALWEVVELGKKIKVF. As DNA, the CDR3 is TGCGCCTTGTGGGAGGTAGTGGAGTTGGGCAAAAAAATCAAGGTATTT.

The chain has TRGV9 and TRGJP. The J gene was missing in TCRdb and was found by matching the end of the DNA to germline. In germline, CDR1 is GITISATS, CDR2 ISYDGTV (reference sequence). V lost 3 bases, J lost 4 bases, and 9 bases stayed unmatched. The CDR3 extends over 18 amino acids. The CDR3 reads CALWEFPFQELGKKIKVF. DNA of the CDR3: TGTGCCTTGTGGGAGTTCCCTTTTCAAGAGTTGGGCAAAAAAATCAAGGTATTT.